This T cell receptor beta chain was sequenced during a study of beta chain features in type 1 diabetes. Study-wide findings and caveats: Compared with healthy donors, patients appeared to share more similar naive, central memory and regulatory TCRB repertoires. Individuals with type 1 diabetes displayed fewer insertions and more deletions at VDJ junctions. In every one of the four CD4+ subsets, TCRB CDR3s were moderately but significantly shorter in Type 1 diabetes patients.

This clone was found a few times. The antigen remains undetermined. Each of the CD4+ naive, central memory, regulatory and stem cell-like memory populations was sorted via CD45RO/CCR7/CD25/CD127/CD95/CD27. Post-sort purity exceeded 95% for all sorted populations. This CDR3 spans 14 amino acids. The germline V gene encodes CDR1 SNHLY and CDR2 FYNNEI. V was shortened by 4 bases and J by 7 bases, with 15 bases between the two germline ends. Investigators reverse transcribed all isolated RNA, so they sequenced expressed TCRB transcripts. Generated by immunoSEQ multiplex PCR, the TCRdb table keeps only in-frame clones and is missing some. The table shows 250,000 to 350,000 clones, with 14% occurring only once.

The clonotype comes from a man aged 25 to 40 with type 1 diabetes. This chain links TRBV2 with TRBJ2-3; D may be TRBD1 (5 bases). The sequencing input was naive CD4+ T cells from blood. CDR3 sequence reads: CASSGDSIRNTQYF. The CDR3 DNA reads TGTGCCAGCAGTGGAGACAGTATTCGGAATACGCAGTATTTT. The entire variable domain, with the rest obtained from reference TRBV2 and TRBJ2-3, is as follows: EPEVTQTPSHQVTQMGQEVILRCVPISNHLYFYWYRQILGQKVEFLVSFYNNEISEKSEIFDDQFSVERPDGSNFTLKIRSTKLEDSAMYFCASSGDSIRNTQYFGPGTRLTVL.